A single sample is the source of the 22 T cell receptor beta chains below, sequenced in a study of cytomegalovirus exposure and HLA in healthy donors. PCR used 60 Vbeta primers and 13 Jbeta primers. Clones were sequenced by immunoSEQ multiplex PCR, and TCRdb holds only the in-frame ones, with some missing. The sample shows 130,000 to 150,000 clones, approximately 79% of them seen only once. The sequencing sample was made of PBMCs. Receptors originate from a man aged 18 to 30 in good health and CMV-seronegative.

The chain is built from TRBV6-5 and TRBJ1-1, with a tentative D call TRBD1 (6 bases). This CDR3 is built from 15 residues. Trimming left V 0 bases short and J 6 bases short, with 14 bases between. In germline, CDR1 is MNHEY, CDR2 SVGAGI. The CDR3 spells CASSYSGALGAEAFF. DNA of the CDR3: TGTGCCAGCAGTTACTCGGGGGCCCTGGGCGCTGAAGCTTTCTTT.

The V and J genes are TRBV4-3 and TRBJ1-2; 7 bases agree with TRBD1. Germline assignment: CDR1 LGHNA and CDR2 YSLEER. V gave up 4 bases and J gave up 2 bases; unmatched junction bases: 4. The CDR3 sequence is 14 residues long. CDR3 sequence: CASSRGQPNYGYTF. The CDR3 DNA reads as TGCGCCAGCAGCCGGGGACAGCCAAACTATGGCTACACCTTC.

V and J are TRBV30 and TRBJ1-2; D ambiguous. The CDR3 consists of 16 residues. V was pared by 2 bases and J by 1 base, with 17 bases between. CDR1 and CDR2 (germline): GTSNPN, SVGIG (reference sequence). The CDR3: CAWSLPGDPLNYGYTF. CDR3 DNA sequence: TGTGCCTGGAGTTTGCCGGGAGACCCACTTAACTATGGCTACACCTTC.

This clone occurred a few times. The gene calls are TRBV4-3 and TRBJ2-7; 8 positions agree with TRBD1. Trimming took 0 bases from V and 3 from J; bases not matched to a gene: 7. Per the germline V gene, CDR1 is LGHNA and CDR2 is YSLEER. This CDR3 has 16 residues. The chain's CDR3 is CASSQDMRTGLYEQYF. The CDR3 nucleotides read TGCGCCAGCAGCCAAGATATGAGGACAGGGCTCTACGAGCAGTACTTC.

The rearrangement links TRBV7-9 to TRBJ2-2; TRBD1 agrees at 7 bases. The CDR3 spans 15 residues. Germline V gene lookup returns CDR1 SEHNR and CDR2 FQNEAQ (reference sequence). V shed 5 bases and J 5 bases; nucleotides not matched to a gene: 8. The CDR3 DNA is TGTGCCAGCAGCAATCGGGACAGCGGTACCGGGGAGCTGTTTTTT. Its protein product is CASSNRDSGTGELFF.

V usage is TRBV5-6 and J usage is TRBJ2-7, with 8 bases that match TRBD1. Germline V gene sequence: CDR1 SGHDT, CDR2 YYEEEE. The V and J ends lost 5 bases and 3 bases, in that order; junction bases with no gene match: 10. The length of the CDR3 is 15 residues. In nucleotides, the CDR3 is TGTGCCAGCAGTAGGGACAGGCTGGGGGTCTACGAGCAGTACTTC. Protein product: CASSRDRLGVYEQYF.

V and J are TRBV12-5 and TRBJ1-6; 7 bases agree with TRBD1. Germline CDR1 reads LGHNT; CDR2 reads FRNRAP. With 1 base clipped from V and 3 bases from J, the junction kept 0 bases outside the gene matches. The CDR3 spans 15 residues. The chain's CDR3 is CASGLGTGYNSPLHF. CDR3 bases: TGTGCTAGTGGTTTGGGGACAGGCTATAATTCACCCCTCCACTTT.

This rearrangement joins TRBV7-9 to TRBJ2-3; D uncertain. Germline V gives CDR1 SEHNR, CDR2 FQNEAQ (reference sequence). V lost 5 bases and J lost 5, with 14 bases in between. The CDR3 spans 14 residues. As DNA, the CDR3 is TGTGCCAGCAGCCCAGAACCTGGTCGAGATACGCAGTATTTT. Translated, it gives CASSPEPGRDTQYF.

As DNA, the CDR3 is TGTGCCAGCAGCACTCGGGAAGGGGCCGGGGACAGGGACACAGATACGCAGTATTTT. Translating it yields CASSTREGAGDRDTDTQYF. The V gene is TRBV7-9, the J gene TRBJ2-3; 9 bases are a match to TRBD1. The CDR3 runs 19 residues. Trimming took 5 bases from V and 2 from J; bases not matched to a gene: 17. CDR1 SEHNR and CDR2 FQNEAQ come from the germline V gene (reference sequence).

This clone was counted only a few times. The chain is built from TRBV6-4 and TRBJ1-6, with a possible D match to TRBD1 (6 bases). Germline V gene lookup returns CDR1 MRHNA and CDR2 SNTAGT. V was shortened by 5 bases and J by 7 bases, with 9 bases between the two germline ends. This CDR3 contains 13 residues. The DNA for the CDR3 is TGTGCCAGCAGTCTGGACAGAAATTCACCCCTCCACTTT. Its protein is CASSLDRNSPLHF.

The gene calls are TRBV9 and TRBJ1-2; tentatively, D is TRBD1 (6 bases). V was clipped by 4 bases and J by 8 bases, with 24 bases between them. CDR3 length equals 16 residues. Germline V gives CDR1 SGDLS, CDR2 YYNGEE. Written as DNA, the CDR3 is TGTGCCAGCAGCCATAACAGGGACGTGGAAAAATGGGGCTACACCTTC. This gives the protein CASSHNRDVEKWGYTF.

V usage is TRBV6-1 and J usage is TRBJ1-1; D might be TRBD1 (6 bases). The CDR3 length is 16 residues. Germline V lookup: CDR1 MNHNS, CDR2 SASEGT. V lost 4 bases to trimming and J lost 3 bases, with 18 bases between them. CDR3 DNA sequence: TGTGCCAGCAGTGGGCAGGGGCACGGCGATCACACTGAAGCTTTCTTT. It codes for CASSGQGHGDHTEAFF.

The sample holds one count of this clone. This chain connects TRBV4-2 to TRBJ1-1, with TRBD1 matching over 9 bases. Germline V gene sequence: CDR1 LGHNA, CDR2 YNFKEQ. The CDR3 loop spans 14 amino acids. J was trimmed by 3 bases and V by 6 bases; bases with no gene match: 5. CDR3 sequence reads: CASRDRGWDTEAFF. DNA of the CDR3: TGTGCCAGCAGAGACAGGGGGTGGGACACTGAAGCTTTCTTT.

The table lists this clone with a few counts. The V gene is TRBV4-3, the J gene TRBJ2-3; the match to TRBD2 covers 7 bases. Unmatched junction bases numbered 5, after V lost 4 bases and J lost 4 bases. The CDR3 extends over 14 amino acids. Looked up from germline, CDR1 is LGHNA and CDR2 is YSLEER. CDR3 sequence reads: CASSPRLAADTQYF. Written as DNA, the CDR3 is TGCGCCAGCAGCCCGCGACTAGCCGCAGATACGCAGTATTTT.

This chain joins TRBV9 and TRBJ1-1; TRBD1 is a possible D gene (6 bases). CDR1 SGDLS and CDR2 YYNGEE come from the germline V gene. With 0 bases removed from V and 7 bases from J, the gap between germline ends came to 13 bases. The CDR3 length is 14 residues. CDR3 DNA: TGTGCCAGCAGCGTAGGACCAGGGGAAAGTGAAGCTTTCTTT. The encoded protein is CASSVGPGESEAFF.

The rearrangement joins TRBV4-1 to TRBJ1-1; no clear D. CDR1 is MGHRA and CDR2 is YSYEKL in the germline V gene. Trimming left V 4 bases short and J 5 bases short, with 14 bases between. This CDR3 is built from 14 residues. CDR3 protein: CASSPDDMATEAFF. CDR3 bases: TGCGCCAGCAGCCCTGATGACATGGCTACTGAAGCTTTCTTT.

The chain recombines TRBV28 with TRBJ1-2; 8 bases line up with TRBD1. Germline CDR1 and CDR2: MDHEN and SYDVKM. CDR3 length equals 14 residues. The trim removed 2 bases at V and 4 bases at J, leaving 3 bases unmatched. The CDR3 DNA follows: TGTGCCAGCAGTTTAAGGACAGGGATCTATGGCTACACCTTC. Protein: CASSLRTGIYGYTF.

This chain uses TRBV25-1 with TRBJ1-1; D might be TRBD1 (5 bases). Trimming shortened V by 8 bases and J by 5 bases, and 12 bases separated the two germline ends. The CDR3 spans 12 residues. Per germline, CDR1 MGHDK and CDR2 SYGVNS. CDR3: CASRDSGTEAFF. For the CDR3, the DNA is TGTGCCAGCCGGGACTCGGGGACTGAAGCTTTCTTT.

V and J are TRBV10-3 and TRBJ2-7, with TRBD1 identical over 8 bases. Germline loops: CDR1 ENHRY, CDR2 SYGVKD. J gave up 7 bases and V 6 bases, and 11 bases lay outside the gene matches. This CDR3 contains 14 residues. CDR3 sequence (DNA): TGTGCCATCAGAGGGACAGGAGACGGTGAGGAGCAGTACTTC. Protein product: CAIRGTGDGEEQYF.

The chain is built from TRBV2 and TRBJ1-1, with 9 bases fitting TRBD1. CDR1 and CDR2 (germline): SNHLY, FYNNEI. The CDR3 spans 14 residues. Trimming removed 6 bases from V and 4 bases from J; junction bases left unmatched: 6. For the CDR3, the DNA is TGTGCCAGCAGGGGGACAGGGATGGGCACTGAAGCTTTCTTT. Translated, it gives CASRGTGMGTEAFF.

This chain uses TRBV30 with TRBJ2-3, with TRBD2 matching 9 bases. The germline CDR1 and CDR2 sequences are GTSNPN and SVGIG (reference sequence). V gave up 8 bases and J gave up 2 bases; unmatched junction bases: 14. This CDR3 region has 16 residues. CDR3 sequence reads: CARNISTSGLTDTQYF. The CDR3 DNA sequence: TGTGCCCGAAACATATCGACTAGCGGACTCACAGATACGCAGTATTTT.

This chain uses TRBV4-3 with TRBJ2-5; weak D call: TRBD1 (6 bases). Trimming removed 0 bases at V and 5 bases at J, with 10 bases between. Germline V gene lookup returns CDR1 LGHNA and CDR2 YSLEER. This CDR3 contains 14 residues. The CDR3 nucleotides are TGCGCCAGCAGCCAAGATTCCAGGGGTGAGACCCAGTACTTC. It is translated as CASSQDSRGETQYF.